Sequencing of this TCR beta chain was carried out in a study of shared clonotypes between healthy human individuals. Study-wide results and caveats: Roughly 4.6% of naive CD4 clonotypes were common to several donors. Naive subsets generally exceeded memory subsets in estimated richness.

V dropped 5 bases and J dropped 2; count of bases not matched to a gene: 7. Germline lookup yields CDR1 GTSNPN and CDR2 SVGIG (reference sequence). The CDR3 spans 14 residues. As concerns this clone: Its antigen is as yet unknown.

Libraries were prepared by immunoSEQ multiplex PCR; TCRdb keeps only in-frame clonotypes and omits some of them. The sample has about 1 million clones, more than 60% seen once. The donors were adults (healthy and HIV-negative) with no recent acute infections or vaccinations. Each donor was a Caucasian adult residing in Nashville, Tennessee. The chain combines TRBV30 with TRBJ2-3; TRBD2 aligns across 7 bases. The sequence came from a man between 18 and 35 years old in good health. Sequencing was done on a sample of memory CD4+ T cells sorted from blood. Subset of the sample: CD45RA-negative fraction. CDR3 sequence: CAWERDYSTDTQYF. Here the CDR3 DNA reads TGTGCCTGGGAACGGGACTATTCCACAGATACGCAGTATTTT.